One and the same sample provided the 29 T cell receptor beta chains below, sequenced in a study of T cell repertoires in cytomegalovirus infection. What these receptors recognize is not known. TCRdb recomputed calls from the reads with MiXCR, one row per CDR3 protein. The table records nearly 700,000 distinct CDR3 sequences, around 35% of them present only once. The sample in question was cultured PBMCs, obtained from culture after CMV antigen stimulation. These receptors were collected from a human donor in good health (CMV status not recorded). Some clones in this sample may be carry-over from other donors' samples.

The chain couples TRBV30 to TRBJ2-1; tentative D call: TRBD2 (6 bases). The CDR3 covers 14 residues. Trimming stripped 3 bases from V and 3 bases from J, with 12 bases between. The germline gives CDR1 GTSNPN, CDR2 SVGIG (reference sequence). The CDR3 region is CAWRIAVSYNEQFF. For the CDR3, the DNA is TGTGCCTGGAGAATAGCGGTTAGCTACAATGAGCAGTTCTTC.

There are many counts of this clonotype. The rearrangement links TRBV12-5 to TRBJ2-5; a possible D gene is TRBD2 (5 bases). Trimming pared 4 bases from V and 5 bases from J, leaving 11 bases between. Germline V lookup: CDR1 LGHNT, CDR2 FRNRAP. The CDR3 loop spans 13 amino acids. CDR3: CASGSSGSETQYF. Here the CDR3 DNA reads TGTGCTAGTGGTTCCTCGGGATCGGAGACCCAGTACTTC.

The J gene is TRBJ1-3, the V gene TRBV12-3 or TRBV12-4; perhaps TRBD1 as D (5 bases). The V gene lost 7 bases and the J gene lost 2 bases, with 15 bases spanning the gap. The CDR3 contains 15 residues. Written as DNA, the CDR3 is TGTGCCAGCAAATATACAGGAGGTCCTGGAAACACCATATATTTT. Translated, it gives CASKYTGGPGNTIYF.

The chain uses TRBV7-6 and TRBJ2-1; TRBD2 aligns across 7 bases. There are 16 residues in the CDR3. V shed 1 base, J shed 5 bases, and the junction held 8 bases outside the gene matches. Germline V gene lookup returns CDR1 SGHVS and CDR2 FNYEAQ. This CDR3 reads CASSLVGGLQDNEQFF. The CDR3 region has the DNA TGTGCCAGCAGCTTAGTTGGGGGACTACAAGACAATGAGCAGTTCTTC.

The CDR3: CASSHVDRLNTEAFF. CDR3 nucleotide sequence: TGTGCCAGCAGCCATGTGGACAGACTGAACACTGAAGCTTTCTTT. The chain employs TRBV5-4 and TRBJ1-1, with a tentative D call TRBD1 (6 bases). Germline assignment: CDR1 SGHNT and CDR2 YYREEE (reference sequence). V dropped 4 bases and J dropped 0 bases, with 13 bases sitting between them. The CDR3 spans 15 residues.

This clonotype was counted only a few times. J is TRBJ1-5 and V is TRBV12-3 or TRBV12-4; 9 bases align to TRBD1. This CDR3 contains 15 residues. V was clipped by 7 bases and J by 6 bases; unmatched bases: 10. The CDR3 nucleotides read TGTGCCAGCACCCAGGGGGACAGGGAGGGTCAGCCCCAGCATTTT. The encoded protein is CASTQGDREGQPQHF.

The V gene is TRBV15, the J gene TRBJ2-5; D possibly uses TRBD1 or TRBD2 (6 bases each). Germline V gene data show CDR1 as LNHNV and CDR2 as YYDKDF (reference sequence). The CDR3 is 15 residues long. Trimming shortened V by 0 bases and J by 6 bases, and 14 bases separated the two germline ends. CDR3 loop: CATSRETGGAQTQYF. The CDR3 bases are TGTGCCACCAGCAGAGAGACCGGGGGCGCCCAGACCCAGTACTTC. The whole variable domain, filled in from reference TRBV15 and TRBJ2-5, reads DAMVIQNPRYQVTQFGKPVTLSCSQTLNHNVMYWYQQKSSQAPKLLFHYYDKDFNNEADTPDNFQSRRPNTSFCFLDIRSPGLGDTAMYLCATSRETGGAQTQYFGPGTRLLVL.

This clonotype was counted only a few times. The chain employs TRBV6-5 and TRBJ2-7, with D uncertain. With 2 bases removed from V and 4 bases from J, the gap between germline ends came to 9 bases. The CDR3 has 13 residues. Germline V gene lookup returns CDR1 MNHEY and CDR2 SVGAGI. The CDR3: CASSYRAQYEQYF. The CDR3 nucleotides read TGTGCCAGCAGTTACCGGGCTCAGTACGAGCAGTACTTC.

J is TRBJ2-1 and V is TRBV7-2; 7 bases match TRBD2. Germline CDR1 reads SGHTA; CDR2 reads FQGNSA. The V and J ends lost 0 bases and 6 bases, in that order; junction bases with no gene match: 2. The CDR3 is 14 residues long. CDR3 DNA sequence: TGTGCCAGCAGCTTAGCGGGAGGGGCCAATGAGCAGTTCTTC. It is translated as CASSLAGGANEQFF.

The V and J genes are TRBV15 and TRBJ2-7, with TRBD2 matching over 11 bases. V was clipped by 0 bases and J by 5 bases; unmatched bases: 9. This CDR3 region has 17 residues. The germline V gene encodes CDR1 LNHNV and CDR2 YYDKDF (reference sequence). The CDR3: CATSRDRRLAGINEQYF. The CDR3 nucleotides are TGTGCCACCAGCAGAGACCGGCGACTAGCGGGAATCAACGAGCAGTACTTC.

The CDR3 DNA sequence: TGTGCCAGCAGTGAAAACAGGGCATCCTACGAGCAGTACTTC. Amino acids: CASSENRASYEQYF. The chain is built from TRBV6-1 and TRBJ2-7, with D tentatively TRBD1 (6 bases). The V end was cut by 2 bases, the J end by 1 base, with 9 bases between. The germline V gene has CDR1 MNHNS and CDR2 SASEGT. There are 14 residues in the CDR3.

V gene TRBV7-2 combines with J gene TRBJ2-1; D tentatively fits TRBD1 or TRBD2 (5 bases each). The CDR3 has 12 amino acids. Germline values: CDR1 SGHTA, CDR2 FQGNSA. Trimming stripped 5 bases from V and 10 bases from J, with 12 bases between. The CDR3: CASSLRDAEQFF. The CDR3 DNA is TGTGCCAGCAGCCTCCGGGACGCCGAGCAGTTCTTC.

This chain links TRBV4-3 with TRBJ2-3; TRBD2 agrees at 10 bases. The CDR3 contains 18 residues. Germline trimming cut 0 bases from V and 3 bases from J; bases unmatched to any gene: 9. CDR1 and CDR2 (germline): LGHNA, YSLEER. In DNA, the CDR3 is TGCGCCAGCAGCCAAGATTGGGGGGGGACTAGCGCAACAGATACGCAGTATTTT. Protein: CASSQDWGGTSATDTQYF.

The V and J genes are TRBV27 and TRBJ2-3, with TRBD1 identical over 8 bases. Germline CDR1 and CDR2: MNHEY and SMNVEV (reference sequence). The CDR3 has 15 residues. Germline trimming cut 5 bases from V and 4 bases from J; bases unmatched to any gene: 8. DNA of the CDR3: TGTGCCAGCAGTGGGAGGACAGGGCAATCAGATACGCAGTATTTT. Protein: CASSGRTGQSDTQYF.

There are many counts of this clonotype. For the CDR3, the DNA is TGTGCCAGCAGTCCTACTAGCGGCACAGAGACCCAGTACTTC. Translation gives CASSPTSGTETQYF. The chain employs TRBV12-3 or TRBV12-4 and TRBJ2-5; 8 bases line up with TRBD2. Germline trimming cut 5 bases from V and 4 bases from J; bases unmatched to any gene: 6. The CDR3 loop spans 14 amino acids.

This chain links TRBV20-1 with TRBJ1-2, with 7 nucleotides matching TRBD1. CDR1 DFQATT and CDR2 SNEGSKA come from the germline V gene (reference sequence). The CDR3 runs to 14 residues. V was pared by 0 bases and J by 4 bases, with 5 bases of the junction left unmatched. As DNA, the CDR3 is TGCAGTGCTAGAGATCCGACAGGGCGCTATGGCTACACCTTC. This encodes CSARDPTGRYGYTF.

This clonotype was counted between two and nine times. The chain couples TRBV7-2 to TRBJ2-5, with 11 bases lining up with TRBD2. This CDR3 spans 14 amino acids. V lost 4 bases, J lost 6 bases, and 4 bases stayed unmatched. Germline CDR1 SGHTA, CDR2 FQGNSA. CDR3 in amino acids: CASSSASGRKTQYF. The DNA of the CDR3 is TGTGCCAGCAGCTCGGCTAGCGGGAGGAAGACCCAGTACTTC.

This clonotype has at least ten counts. The rearrangement uses TRBV7-2 and TRBJ2-4; possibly TRBD1 or TRBD2 for D (6 bases each). The germline V gene encodes CDR1 SGHTA and CDR2 FQGNSA. V lost 3 bases and J lost 7, with 13 bases in between. The CDR3 length is 14 residues. The CDR3 is CASSLLGGLNIQYF. DNA for the CDR3: TGTGCCAGCAGCTTGTTAGGGGGACTGAACATTCAGTACTTC.

V usage is TRBV12-3 or TRBV12-4 and J usage is TRBJ1-4; a weak D match, TRBD1 (5 bases). This CDR3 spans 11 amino acids. The V end was cut by 6 bases, the J end by 14 bases, with 13 bases between. CDR3 sequence: CASSSPGRLFF. DNA of the CDR3: TGTGCCAGCAGCTCGCCGGGACGGCTGTTTTTT.

This clonotype has more than one count but fewer than ten. CDR3 sequence: CASSQDARGGTDTQYF. DNA for the CDR3: TGTGCCAGCAGCCAAGATGCGCGGGGGGGCACAGATACGCAGTATTTT. This chain connects TRBV14 to TRBJ2-3; 8 positions match TRBD2. Per germline, CDR1 SGHDN and CDR2 FVKESK. The V segment lost 0 bases and the J segment 1 base; nucleotides outside the gene matches: 3. This CDR3 comprises 16 residues.

The chain is built from TRBV12-3 or TRBV12-4 and TRBJ2-7; TRBD2 agrees at 8 bases. V trimming: 3 bases; J trimming: 2 bases; junction bases outside the gene matches: 9. CDR3 size: 16 residues. The CDR3 sequence: CASSFNPREGTYEQYF. CDR3 bases: TGTGCCAGCAGTTTTAACCCACGGGAGGGTACCTACGAGCAGTACTTC.

The chain combines TRBV10-3 with TRBJ2-3; D might be TRBD1 (5 bases). The CDR3 loop spans 13 amino acids. V lost 6 bases, J lost 6 bases, and 13 bases lay in between. Germline-derived CDR1 and CDR2 are ENHRY and SYGVKD. The CDR3 nucleotides read TGTGCCATCAGCCCCAGCCAGGGCGATACGCAGTATTTT. This encodes CAISPSQGDTQYF.

The sample holds a few counts of this clonotype. CDR3 in amino acids: CSVTGDPSSYNEQFF. The CDR3 DNA reads TGCAGCGTAACAGGGGACCCAAGCTCCTACAATGAGCAGTTCTTC. The V call is TRBV29-1, the J call TRBJ2-1, with 7 bases that match TRBD1. The germline gives CDR1 SQVTM, CDR2 ANQGSEA. Trimming cost V 6 bases and J 0 bases; bases outside gene matches: 8. CDR3 size: 15 residues.

This clonotype is a singleton in its sample. V gene TRBV5-4 combines with J gene TRBJ2-3, with unresolved D. This CDR3 region has 15 residues. The germline CDR1 and CDR2 sequences are SGHNT and YYREEE (reference sequence). Trimming stripped 2 bases from V and 0 bases from J, with 10 bases between. This chain's CDR3 is CASSFLTQSTDTQYF. As DNA, the CDR3 is TGTGCCAGCAGCTTTTTAACACAGAGCACAGATACGCAGTATTTT.

This clonotype was detected a few times. The CDR3 is CASGTLGAGGTQYF. The CDR3 DNA sequence: TGTGCCAGCGGGACACTCGGTGCGGGAGGTACGCAGTATTTT. This rearrangement joins TRBV6-1 to TRBJ2-3, with 8 bases fitting TRBD2. V was pared by 8 bases and J by 8 bases, with 12 bases of the junction left unmatched. Per the germline V gene, CDR1 is MNHNS and CDR2 is SASEGT. The CDR3 is made up of 14 amino acids.

The rearrangement links TRBV7-9 to TRBJ2-3, with D perhaps matching TRBD1 or TRBD2 (5 bases each). Germline assignment: CDR1 SEHNR and CDR2 FQNEAQ (reference sequence). Trimming cost V 1 base and J 0 bases, with 14 bases left between them. The CDR3 has 17 residues. The CDR3 DNA reads TGTGCCAGCAGCTTAGGCACCGGGGCCGGGAGCACAGATACGCAGTATTTT. Translating gives CASSLGTGAGSTDTQYF.

The chain joins TRBV25-1 to TRBJ2-1, with 7 bases identical to TRBD2. Germline CDR1 is MGHDK and CDR2 is SYGVNS. The CDR3 runs 14 residues. After removal of 3 bases from V and 7 bases from J, the junction contained 6 bases not matched to a gene. This CDR3 is CASSDLTSRNEQFF. The CDR3 nucleotides are TGTGCCAGCAGTGACCTGACTAGCAGAAATGAGCAGTTCTTC.

The CDR3 spells CASSVTSGGPQHF. The CDR3 coding sequence is TGTGCCAGCAGCGTAACCTCAGGTGGGCCCCAGCATTTT. This rearrangement joins TRBV9 to TRBJ1-5; D is ambiguous. This CDR3 comprises 13 residues. The germline V gene has CDR1 SGDLS and CDR2 YYNGEE. Trimming left V 1 base short and J 9 bases short, with 11 bases between.

At least ten counts were recorded for this clonotype. V usage is TRBV7-8 and J usage is TRBJ2-7, with TRBD2 matching 10 bases. The CDR3 extends over 14 amino acids. With 5 bases clipped from V and 7 bases from J, the junction kept 8 bases outside the gene matches. Germline V gives CDR1 SGHVS, CDR2 FQNEAQ. CDR3 loop: CASSQRIAGGEQYF. The CDR3 DNA is TGTGCCAGCAGCCAACGGATAGCGGGAGGAGAGCAGTACTTC.